These T cell receptor beta chains were read from a single sample in a study of blood T cell repertoires in COVID-19. Measured with immunoSEQ multiplex PCR; TCRdb has only the in-frame clones, and not every one. The sample yields approximately 300,000 clones, about 85% seen once. Material: peripheral blood. These receptors all stem from a woman in her fifties or sixties with active or convalescent COVID-19. CDR3s include the opening cysteine and the closing phenylalanine or tryptophan. D genes are given only for firm matches. Clone size is given for some rows only: seen once, a few or many times, or a class if the clone is expanded.

d_call clone_size j_call v_call cdr3_nt cdr3_aa
. . TRBJ1-4 TRBV7-9 TGTGCCAGCGTCAAAGGGTCGGCCCATACAGAGGGCAAACTGTTTTTT CASVKGSAHTEGKLFF
TRBD1 . TRBJ1-1 TRBV5-4 TGTGCCAGCAGCTTTCCCGGGACAGGAAACACTGAAGCTTTCTTT CASSFPGTGNTEAFF
. . TRBJ1-1 TRBV6-5 TGTGCCAGCAGGCGGGCCATGAACACTGAAGCTTTCTTT CASRRAMNTEAFF
. . TRBJ1-6 TRBV12-3/TRBV12-4 TGTGCCAGCGGCCCTTATAATTCACCCCTCCACTTT CASGPYNSPLHF
. many TRBJ1-1 TRBV27 TGTGCCAGCAGAATAACAGGGCGTACTGAAGCTTTCTTT CASRITGRTEAFF
TRBD2 . TRBJ2-1 TRBV10-3 TGTGCCATCAGTGACACCCTAGCGGGACATTACAATGAGCAGTTCTTC CAISDTLAGHYNEQFF
. once TRBJ2-2 TRBV27 TGTGCCAGCAGTTTGAGGTATCCGGTCAACACCGGGGAGCTGTTTTTT CASSLRYPVNTGELFF
TRBD2 . TRBJ2-1 TRBV11-2 TGTGCCAGCAGCATACTGGGGGGAATAGGGGCTAGCGGGACGGAAGAGCAGTTCTTC CASSILGGIGASGTEEQFF
. . TRBJ2-7 TRBV5-6 TGTGCCAGCAGCTTGAACTCCCCGATGGAGCAGTACTTC CASSLNSPMEQYF
TRBD2 . TRBJ2-7 TRBV3-1/TRBV3-2 TGTGCCAGCAGCCACAAGCGGGATACCTACGAGCAGTACTTC CASSHKRDTYEQYF
. . TRBJ2-2 TRBV3-1/TRBV3-2 TGTGCCAGCAGCCAAGCCCTAGCCCCCGGGGAGCTGTTTTTT CASSQALAPGELFF
TRBD1 . TRBJ1-5 TRBV12-5 TGTGCTAGTGGTTTGGGGGACAGGGGAATATACCAGCCCCAGCATTTT CASGLGDRGIYQPQHF
. . TRBJ1-1 TRBV4-2 TGTGCCAGCAGCCAAGAATCTCCGGGTATGGAGACTGAAGCTTTCTTT CASSQESPGMETEAFF
TRBD1 . TRBJ1-2 TRBV7-8 TGTGCCAGCAGCTTAGGAGGACAGGGGGTCGTCTATGGCTACACCTTC CASSLGGQGVVYGYTF
TRBD1 . TRBJ2-1 TRBV27 TGTGCCAGCAGTTTAGACAGGGCGTCTGTCAATGAGCAGTTCTTC CASSLDRASVNEQFF
. . TRBJ1-1 TRBV15 TGTGCCACTTCCCGGTCGGGGAGAATGAACACTGAAGCTTTCTTT CATSRSGRMNTEAFF
TRBD1 . TRBJ1-1 TRBV6-2/TRBV6-3 TGTGCCAGCAGTTATTCTCCGGGACAGGGGGCCCCTGAAGCTTTCTTT CASSYSPGQGAPEAFF